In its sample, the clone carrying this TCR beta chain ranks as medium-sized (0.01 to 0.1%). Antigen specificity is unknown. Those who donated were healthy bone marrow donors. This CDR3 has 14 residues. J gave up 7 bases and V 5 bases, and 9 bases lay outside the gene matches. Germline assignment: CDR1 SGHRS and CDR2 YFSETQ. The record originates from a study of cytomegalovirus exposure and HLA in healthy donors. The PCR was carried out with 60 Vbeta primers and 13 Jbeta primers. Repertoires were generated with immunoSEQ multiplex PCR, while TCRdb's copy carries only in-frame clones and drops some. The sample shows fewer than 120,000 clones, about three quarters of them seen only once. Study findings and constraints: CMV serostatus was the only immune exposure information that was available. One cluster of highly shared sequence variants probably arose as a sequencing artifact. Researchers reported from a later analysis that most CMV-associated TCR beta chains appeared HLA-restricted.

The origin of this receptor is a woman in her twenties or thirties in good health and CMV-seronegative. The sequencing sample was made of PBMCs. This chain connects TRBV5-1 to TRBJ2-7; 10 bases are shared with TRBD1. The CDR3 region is CASRTGTGDREQYF. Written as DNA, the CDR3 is TGCGCCAGCAGAACCGGGACAGGGGATAGAGAGCAGTACTTC.